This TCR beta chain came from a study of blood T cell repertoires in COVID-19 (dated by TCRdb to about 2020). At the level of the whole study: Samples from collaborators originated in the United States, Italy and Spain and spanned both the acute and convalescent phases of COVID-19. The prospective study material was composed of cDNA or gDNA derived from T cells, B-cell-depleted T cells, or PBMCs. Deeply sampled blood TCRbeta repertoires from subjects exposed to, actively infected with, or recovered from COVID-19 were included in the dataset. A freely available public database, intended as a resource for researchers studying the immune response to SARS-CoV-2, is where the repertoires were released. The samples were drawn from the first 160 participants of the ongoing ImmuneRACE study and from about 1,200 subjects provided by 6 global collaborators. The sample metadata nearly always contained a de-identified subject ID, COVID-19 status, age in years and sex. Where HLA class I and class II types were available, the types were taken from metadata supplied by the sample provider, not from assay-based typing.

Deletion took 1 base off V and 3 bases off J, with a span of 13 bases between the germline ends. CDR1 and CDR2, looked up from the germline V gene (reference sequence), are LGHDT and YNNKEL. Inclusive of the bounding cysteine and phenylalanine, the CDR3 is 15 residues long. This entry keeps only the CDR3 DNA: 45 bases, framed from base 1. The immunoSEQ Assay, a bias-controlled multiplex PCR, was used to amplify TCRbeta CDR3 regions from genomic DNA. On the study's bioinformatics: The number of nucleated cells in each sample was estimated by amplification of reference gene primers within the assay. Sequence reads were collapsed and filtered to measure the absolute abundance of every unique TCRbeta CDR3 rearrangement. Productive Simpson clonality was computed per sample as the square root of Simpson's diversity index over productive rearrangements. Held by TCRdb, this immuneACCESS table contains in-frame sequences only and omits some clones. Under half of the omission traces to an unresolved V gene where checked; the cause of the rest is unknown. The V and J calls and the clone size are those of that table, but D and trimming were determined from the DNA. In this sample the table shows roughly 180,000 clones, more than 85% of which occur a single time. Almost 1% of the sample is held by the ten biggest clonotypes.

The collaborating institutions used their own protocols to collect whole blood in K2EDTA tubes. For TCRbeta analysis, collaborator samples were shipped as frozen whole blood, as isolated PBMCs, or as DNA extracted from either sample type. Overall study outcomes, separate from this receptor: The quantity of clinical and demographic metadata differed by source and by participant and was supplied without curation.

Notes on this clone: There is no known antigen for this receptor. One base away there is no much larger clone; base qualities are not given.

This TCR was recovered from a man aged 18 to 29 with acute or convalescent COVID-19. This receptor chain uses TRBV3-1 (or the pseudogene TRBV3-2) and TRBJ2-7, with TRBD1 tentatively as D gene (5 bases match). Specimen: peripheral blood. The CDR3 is CASSQVLGVVYEQYF. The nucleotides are TGTGCCAGCAGCCAAGTGCTAGGGGTGGTCTACGAGCAGTACTTC.